Each of the 5 T cell receptor beta chains below was sequenced from the same sample in a study of blood T cell repertoires in COVID-19. Using immunoSEQ multiplex PCR, the repertoire was profiled, and TCRdb retains in-frame clones only, with some absent. The data hold around 110,000 clones, with approximately 83% observed a single time. Sequencing input: peripheral blood. The receptors were sampled from a woman aged 70-85 years with acute or convalescent COVID-19.

The chain couples TRBV4-2 to TRBJ1-1, with 12 positions matching TRBD1. After removal of 4 bases from V and 0 bases from J, the junction contained 6 bases not matched to a gene. This CDR3 has 17 amino acids. The V gene's germline CDR1 is LGHNA and CDR2 YNFKEQ. This CDR3 reads CASSLGTGGAMNTEAFF. The CDR3 DNA sequence: TGTGCCAGCAGCCTTGGGACAGGGGGCGCCATGAACACTGAAGCTTTCTTT.

This clone was found once. This chain joins TRBV5-1 and TRBJ2-1; a possible D gene is TRBD2 (6 bases). Germline lookup yields CDR1 SGHRS and CDR2 YFSETQ. The CDR3 contains 15 residues. The germline V and J ends were trimmed by 4 bases and 0 bases, with 11 bases remaining between them. This chain's CDR3 is CASSPEGSSYNEQFF. The CDR3 region has the DNA TGCGCCAGCAGCCCGGAGGGGAGCTCCTACAATGAGCAGTTCTTC.

In this sample, this clone turned up a few times. The chain carries TRBV7-8 and TRBJ1-2; D is unresolved. CDR1 and CDR2 from the germline V gene are SGHVS and FQNEAQ. The CDR3 sequence is 11 residues long. V dropped 5 bases and J dropped 4 bases, with 5 bases sitting between them. This chain's CDR3 is CASSLSYGYTF. Written as DNA, the CDR3 is TGTGCCAGCAGCCTCAGCTATGGCTACACCTTC.

The chain carries TRBV5-1 and TRBJ1-1; 8 nucleotides match TRBD1. The length of the CDR3 is 14 residues. J lost 2 bases, V lost 6 bases, and 6 bases had no gene match. The germline CDR1 and CDR2 sequences are SGHRS and YFSETQ. The CDR3 DNA is TGCGCCAGCACCCTGGACAGGGCCAACACTGAAGCTTTCTTT. This codes for CASTLDRANTEAFF.

The rearrangement links TRBV7-3 to TRBJ1-3; 9 bases match TRBD1. V lost 5 bases to trimming and J lost 8 bases; unmatched junction nucleotides: 4. The germline V gene has CDR1 SGHTA and CDR2 FQGTGA. The CDR3 is 13 amino acids. The CDR3 protein is CASSPGQGHTIYF. The CDR3 DNA sequence: TGTGCCAGCAGCCCGGGACAGGGCCACACCATATATTTT. The full variable domain, with the rest looked up from reference TRBV7-3 and TRBJ1-3, is GAGVSQTPSNKVTEKGKYVELRCDPISGHTALYWYRQSLGQGPEFLIYFQGTGAADDSGLPNDRFFAVRPEGSVSTLKIQRTERGDSAVYLCASSPGQGHTIYFGEGSWLTVV.